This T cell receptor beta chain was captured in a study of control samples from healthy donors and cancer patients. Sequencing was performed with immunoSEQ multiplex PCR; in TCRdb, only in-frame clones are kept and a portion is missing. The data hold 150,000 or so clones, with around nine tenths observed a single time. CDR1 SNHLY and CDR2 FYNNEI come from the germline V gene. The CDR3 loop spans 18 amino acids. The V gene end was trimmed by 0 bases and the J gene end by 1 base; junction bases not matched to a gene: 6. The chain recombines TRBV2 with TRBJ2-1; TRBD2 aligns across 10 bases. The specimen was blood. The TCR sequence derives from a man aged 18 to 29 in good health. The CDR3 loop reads CASSEAKNSGGSYNEQFF. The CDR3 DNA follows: TGTGCCAGCAGTGAAGCAAAAAATAGCGGGGGGTCCTACAATGAGCAGTTCTTC.